This passage covers 23 T cell receptor beta chains from one sample sequenced in a study of T cell repertoires in cytomegalovirus infection. Via MiXCR, TCRdb re-called the reads, giving one row per CDR3 protein. The repertoire has hundreds of thousands of distinct CDR3 sequences, 20% to 25% of them found once; the top ten carry roughly 8%. Sequencing was carried out using CD8+ T cells from PBMCs. These receptors were obtained from a human donor in good health (CMV status not recorded). Some clones in this sample may be carry-over from other donors' samples.

The chain carries TRBV27 and TRBJ2-5, with a tentative D call TRBD1 (8 bases). V dropped 5 bases and J dropped 5 bases, with 24 bases sitting between them. Germline lookup yields CDR1 MNHEY and CDR2 SMNVEV (reference sequence). The length of the CDR3 is 17 residues. CDR3 sequence (DNA): TGTGCCAGCAGTCATTCTCGGACAGGGAGGGGTGTGGAGACCCAGTACTTC. It yields the protein CASSHSRTGRGVETQYF.

This clonotype was recorded a few times. The V gene is TRBV4-1, the J gene TRBJ2-1; D uncertain. Germline V lookup: CDR1 MGHRA, CDR2 YSYEKL. With 2 bases removed from V and 3 bases from J, the gap between germline ends came to 11 bases. The CDR3 consists of 15 residues. CDR3: CASSQLGRSYNEQFF. CDR3 DNA: TGCGCCAGCAGCCAACTTGGACGGAGCTACAATGAGCAGTTCTTC.

V is TRBV10-2 and J is TRBJ2-5; unclear D gene. Germline V lookup: CDR1 WSHSY, CDR2 SAAADI. This CDR3 spans 14 amino acids. The V end lost 1 base, the J end lost 2 bases, and 8 bases lay between the germline ends. The CDR3 region has the DNA TGCGCCAGCAGTGAGTTAGGGTCGCAAGAGACCCAGTACTTC. Protein: CASSELGSQETQYF.

Only a few counts were recorded for this clonotype. This chain uses TRBV10-3 with TRBJ2-1, with unresolved D. Trimming took off 6 bases at V and 7 bases at J, with 19 bases between the two ends. CDR3 length: 15 amino acids. The germline gives CDR1 ENHRY, CDR2 SYGVKD. The DNA for the CDR3 is TGTGCCATCAGATTCGTCGGAGAGACTGGGAATGAGCAGTTCTTC. Its translation: CAIRFVGETGNEQFF.

This clonotype showed up many times. This chain connects TRBV6-1 to TRBJ2-1; TRBD2 agrees at 10 bases. The CDR3 has 17 amino acids. CDR1 and CDR2 (germline): MNHNS, SASEGT. V dropped 2 bases and J dropped 4; count of bases not matched to a gene: 8. CDR3 bases: TGTGCCAGCAGTGAAACGCCTCTAGCGGGGGCTTACAATGAGCAGTTCTTC. This encodes CASSETPLAGAYNEQFF.

As for this clonotype: A much more abundant neighbour one base away suggests this may be a read error. The chain has TRBV12-3 or TRBV12-4 and TRBJ2-5; tentative D call: TRBD2 (5 bases). There are 13 residues in the CDR3. V was trimmed by 5 bases and J by 8 bases, leaving 15 bases between them. CDR3 DNA: TGTGCCAGCAGTCATGACCACCCGGGAACCCAGTACTTC. It codes for CASSHDHPGTQYF.

This clonotype has only a few counts. The CDR3: CASSGEEETQYF. The DNA for the CDR3 is TGTGCCAGCAGTGGGGAGGAAGAGACCCAGTACTTC. J is TRBJ2-5 and V is TRBV2; tentative D call: TRBD2 (6 bases). This CDR3 comprises 12 residues. V was pared by 4 bases and J by 3 bases, with 6 bases between. The V gene's germline CDR1 is SNHLY and CDR2 FYNNEI.

The table lists this clonotype with a few counts. The J gene is TRBJ1-2, the V gene TRBV29-1; D uncertain. Germline V CDR1 and CDR2: SQVTM, ANQGSEA. V was cut by 3 bases and J by 5 bases, with 10 bases left in between. CDR3 size: 12 residues. DNA of the CDR3: TGCAGCGTTGAGTTGGGGAGGTATGGCTACACCTTC. It yields the protein CSVELGRYGYTF. The full variable domain, completed using reference TRBV29-1 and TRBJ1-2, is SAVISQKPSRDICQRGTSLTIQCQVDSQVTMMFWYRQQPGQSLTLIATANQGSEATYESGFVIDKFPISRPNLTFSTLTVSNMSPEDSSIYLCSVELGRYGYTFGSGTRLTVV.

The rearrangement links TRBV29-1 to TRBJ2-7, with D possibly TRBD1 on 6 matching bases. The CDR3 is 11 amino acids. The V end lost 2 bases, the J end lost 6 bases, and 8 bases lay between the germline ends. The germline V gene encodes CDR1 SQVTM and CDR2 ANQGSEA. In nucleotides, the CDR3 is TGCAGCGTTGAACAGGGGAGCGAGCAGTACGTC. Amino acids: CSVEQGSEQYV.

This chain joins TRBV20-1 and TRBJ2-7; the D gene is possibly TRBD1 (5 bases). CDR1 is DFQATT and CDR2 is SNEGSKA in the germline V gene (reference sequence). Trimming pared 5 bases from V and 2 bases from J, leaving 16 bases between. The CDR3 is 14 amino acids. In nucleotides, the CDR3 is TGCAGTGCTTCCGGACATCCCCTAACCTACGAGCAGTACGTC. It is translated as CSASGHPLTYEQYV.

This clonotype was seen a handful of times. The chain employs TRBV6-6 and TRBJ2-7, with D tentatively TRBD1 (7 bases). This CDR3 has 14 residues. Trimming removed 2 bases at V and 2 bases at J, with 10 bases between. CDR1 is MNHNY, CDR2 SVGAGI, per germline (reference sequence). CDR3 nucleotide sequence: TGTGCCAGCAGTTACCAGGGGGGCACCTACGAGCAGTACGTC. Translation gives CASSYQGGTYEQYV.

The chain links TRBV12-5 to TRBJ2-7; D gene ambiguous. V was shortened by 5 bases and J by 4 bases, with 9 bases between the two germline ends. From germline, CDR1 is LGHNT and CDR2 FRNRAP. This CDR3 contains 12 residues. CDR3 loop: CASGPQAYEQYF. In DNA form, the CDR3 reads TGTGCTAGTGGTCCCCAAGCTTACGAGCAGTACTTC.

There are a few counts of this clonotype. The chain joins TRBV4-2 to TRBJ2-5; maybe TRBD1 (5 bases). The germline V gene has CDR1 LGHNA and CDR2 YNFKEQ. Trimming took off 4 bases at V and 4 bases at J, with 16 bases between the two ends. This CDR3 region has 15 residues. The CDR3 DNA reads TGTGCCAGCAGCCCTTTGGACACCCTACCAGAGACCCAGTACTTC. Translation: CASSPLDTLPETQYF.

Comment on this clonotype: Just one base apart from a much larger clone, this may be a read error. The chain has TRBV28 and TRBJ1-1; 8 bases are a match to TRBD1. J lost 3 bases, V lost 8 bases, and 8 bases had no gene match. In germline, CDR1 is MDHEN, CDR2 SYDVKM. The CDR3 is 14 residues long. CDR3 protein: CASAAATGDTEAFF. The DNA of the CDR3 is TGTGCCAGCGCGGCCGCGACAGGGGACACTGAAGCTTTCTTT.

This clonotype turned up a few times. V usage is TRBV7-9 and J usage is TRBJ1-2; 9 bases line up with TRBD1. The CDR3 is 16 amino acids. Germline lookup yields CDR1 SEHNR and CDR2 FQNEAQ (reference sequence). Trimming cost V 0 bases and J 3 bases; bases outside gene matches: 5. CDR3 sequence reads: CASSLAVDRGYYGYTF. The CDR3 DNA is TGTGCCAGCAGCTTAGCGGTGGACAGGGGATACTATGGCTACACCTTC.

This clonotype was seen a handful of times. The chain has TRBV14 and TRBJ1-1, with D possibly being TRBD1 (6 bases). V lost 8 bases, J lost 1 base, and 11 bases lay in between. This CDR3 spans 13 amino acids. Germline-derived CDR1 and CDR2 are SGHDN and FVKESK. This chain's CDR3 is CASVGHKNTEAFF. The CDR3 coding sequence is TGTGCCAGCGTGGGACACAAGAACACTGAAGCTTTCTTT.

CDR3: CSARDKGYEQFF. The CDR3 bases are TGCAGTGCTAGAGATAAAGGCTATGAGCAGTTCTTC. V usage is TRBV20-1 and J usage is TRBJ2-1; D unresolved. Between the trimmed V and J ends, which lost 0 bases and 8 bases, there was a span of 8 bases. Germline V gene lookup returns CDR1 DFQATT and CDR2 SNEGSKA (reference sequence). The CDR3 has 12 residues.

As for this clonotype: A much larger clone differs from this one at a single base, so this may be a read error. The V and J genes are TRBV27 and TRBJ2-2, with 7 bases aligning to TRBD2. This CDR3 region has 15 residues. Germline CDR1 is MNHEY and CDR2 is SMNVEV (reference sequence). The CDR3 protein is CANSLGGGNTGELFF. In DNA, the CDR3 is TGTGCCAACAGTTTAGGCGGGGGAAACACCGGGGAGCTGTTTTTT.

In its sample, this clonotype was seen many times. This rearrangement joins TRBV7-6 to TRBJ2-1; D may be TRBD2 (5 bases). Germline V gene lookup returns CDR1 SGHVS and CDR2 FNYEAQ. V lost 1 base, J lost 5 bases, and 9 bases lay in between. This CDR3 spans 14 amino acids. The CDR3: CASSLGLGDNEQFF. DNA of the CDR3: TGTGCCAGCAGCTTAGGGTTGGGAGACAATGAGCAGTTCTTC.

The CDR3 DNA follows: TGTGCCAGCAGTAGTCGACCCTTAAAAGATACGCAGTATTTT. Amino acids: CASSSRPLKDTQYF. The chain couples TRBV11-2 to TRBJ2-3; no clear D gene. With 6 bases removed from V and 5 bases from J, the gap between germline ends came to 15 bases. The CDR3 contains 14 residues. Germline CDR1 is SGHAT and CDR2 is FQNNGV.

The chain couples TRBV29-1 to TRBJ2-5; a possible D gene is TRBD1 (5 bases). Germline loops: CDR1 SQVTM, CDR2 ANQGSEA. V was cut by 4 bases and J by 3 bases, with 6 bases left in between. This CDR3 is built from 11 residues. The CDR3, as DNA: TGCAGCGTTGTGACAGAAGAGACCCAGTACTTC. Its translation: CSVVTEETQYF.

This clonotype was counted ten times or more. This CDR3 is CASSLFWDYTSGANVLTF. The CDR3 bases are TGTGCCAGCAGCTTATTTTGGGATTACACCTCTGGGGCCAACGTCCTGACTTTC. The chain recombines TRBV7-2 with TRBJ2-6; D is unclear. V dropped 2 bases and J dropped 0 bases, with 14 bases sitting between them. In germline, CDR1 is SGHTA, CDR2 FQGNSA. The length of the CDR3 is 18 residues. The full variable domain, in which reference TRBV7-2 and TRBJ2-6 provide the parts outside the CDR3, is GAGVSQSPSNKVTEKGKDVELRCDPISGHTALYWYRQSLGQGLEFLIYFQGNSAPDKSGLPSDRFSAERTGGSVSTLTIQRTQQEDSAVYLCASSLFWDYTSGANVLTFGAGSRLTVL.

The sample holds a few counts of this clonotype. CDR3 sequence (DNA): TGTGCCATCAGTGACAACAGCAACTATGGCTACACCTTC. Translated: CAISDNSNYGYTF. The chain links TRBV10-3 to TRBJ1-2; D gene unclear. There are 13 residues in the CDR3. Per germline, CDR1 ENHRY and CDR2 SYGVKD. V shed 3 bases and J shed 2 bases, with 7 bases lying between them.